The following is a T cell receptor beta chain sequence with its context. The antigen it binds to is not known. Base quality data are lacking; no much larger clone is found one base away. Preparation of the library involved the immunoSEQ multiplex PCR assay. Under the source paper's analysis protocol: A statistical classification framework was built for diagnosing cytomegalovirus status from the catalog of TCR beta chain sequences. The table comes from immuneACCESS by way of TCRdb, which keeps in-frame sequences with V and J called. Part of the clones is missing from these tables; in studies checked, under half for an unresolved V gene and the rest for unknown reasons. V and J calls and clone size are given by that table; D and trimming were obtained from the DNA. The sample contains 150,000 to 170,000 clones, 86% of them found a single time. The ten largest clones add up to 2.1% of the sample. These data come from a study of cytomegalovirus exposure and HLA in healthy donors (TCRdb year 2017). At the level of the whole study: The 500 to 800 repertoires of the first cohort and the roughly 120 validation repertoires were produced on the same platform, according to a later analysis. The aim of the study was to test whether cataloging public T cell receptors could identify signatures of past pathogen exposure. Along with the approximately 670-subject first cohort, a separate validation cohort of over a hundred different subjects was used. To predict cytomegalovirus infection status, the study brought together high-throughput TCR immunosequencing, statistical association of individual TCRs with disease status, and machine learning.

Beyond this particular receptor, the publication reports: Most TCR sequences were observed very rarely across donors, whereas some public TCRs were present in many individuals. In a later analysis, TCRs clustered in the first cohort were found to also tend to co-occur in the roughly 110 validation repertoires, with over 90% of cluster scores above 0. A later analysis lacked HLA typing for the validation cohort, so it scored co-occurrence in that cohort across all 110 or so repertoires. According to the authors, the approach could potentially be generalized to other disease states and immunological phenotypes. The classifier was reported to diagnose cytomegalovirus status with high specificity and sensitivity in both the original cohort and the validation cohort. In the study, around 160 TCR beta chains were listed as associated with cytomegalovirus. Three of the identified cytomegalovirus-associated TCR beta chains were confirmed in vitro to be specific for cytomegalovirus antigens.

From the cysteine up to the phenylalanine, the CDR3 has a length of 12 residues. Solely the CDR3 DNA is kept, with 36 bases framed from the first base. Germline trimming amounts to 5 bases on V and 8 bases on J, with 2 as the count of junction bases outside the gene matches. CDR1 KGHSH and CDR2 LQKENI were looked up in the germline V gene. The donors were included in the validation cohort of some 120 subjects, a group kept apart from the approximately 690-subject first cohort. This clonotype was obtained from a human donor in good health. The sequencing input was PBMCs. The V and J segments used are TRBV18 and TRBJ2-1; 8 central bases correspond to TRBD1. The DNA is as follows: TGTGCCAGCTCAGAACAGGGGGATGAGCAGTTCTTC. Its coded protein is CASSEQGDEQFF.